These 13 T cell receptor beta chains were sequenced from one sample in a study of identical twins' blood T cells. One entry per CDR3 protein, called by TCRdb with MiXCR from the 5' RACE reads. The sample has 400,000 or so distinct CDR3 sequences; roughly 27% are singletons. Sequenced material: PBMCs. The receptors derive from a woman aged 18 to 55 in good health.

The chain couples TRBV6-5 to TRBJ2-1, with a tentative D call TRBD2 (6 bases). The length of the CDR3 is 16 residues. Trimming took 6 bases from V and 8 from J, leaving 23 bases between them. CDR1 is MNHEY, CDR2 SVGAGI, per germline. The CDR3 DNA reads TGTGCCAGCAGCCGACCTCCCCTACTAGCTAGGGATGAGCAGTTCTTC. It specifies CASSRPPLLARDEQFF.

The chain has TRBV5-1 and TRBJ2-7, with 9 bases lining up with TRBD2. CDR1 is SGHRS and CDR2 is YFSETQ in the germline V gene. The CDR3 has 16 residues. J lost 3 bases, V lost 0 bases, and 7 bases had no gene match. The CDR3 here is CASSLAEVAGVYEQYF. The CDR3 DNA reads TGCGCCAGCAGCTTGGCCGAGGTAGCGGGAGTCTACGAGCAGTACTTC.

This chain uses TRBV7-2 with TRBJ2-1; D is uncertain. CDR1 and CDR2 (germline): SGHTA, FQGNSA. The V gene lost 5 bases and the J gene lost 7 bases, with 15 bases spanning the gap. This CDR3 comprises 14 residues. The CDR3 protein is CASSPQRSNNEQFF. CDR3 DNA: TGTGCCAGCAGCCCCCAACGTTCAAATAATGAGCAGTTCTTC.

The chain carries TRBV19 and TRBJ1-5; D perhaps matches TRBD1 (6 bases). CDR1 and CDR2 from the germline V gene are LNHDA and SQIVND (reference sequence). V lost 1 base and J lost 5, with 15 bases in between. The CDR3 spans 16 residues. CDR3 residues: CASSIGPARGDQPQHF. The CDR3 DNA follows: TGTGCCAGTAGTATAGGACCGGCCAGGGGTGATCAGCCCCAGCATTTT.

This clonotype came up a few times. The rearrangement links TRBV29-1 to TRBJ2-7, with TRBD1 matching over 7 bases. Germline-derived CDR1 and CDR2 are SQVTM and ANQGSEA. The length of the CDR3 is 13 residues. V shed 4 bases, J shed 0 bases, and the junction held 3 bases outside the gene matches. Here the CDR3 reads CSVGQGDSYEQYF. The CDR3 DNA reads TGCAGCGTTGGCCAGGGGGACTCCTACGAGCAGTACTTC.

There are many counts of this clonotype. The chain uses TRBV2 and TRBJ2-1, with D tentatively TRBD1 (6 bases). Trimming cost V 6 bases and J 2 bases, with 8 bases left between them. The CDR3 is 13 residues long. CDR1 is SNHLY, CDR2 FYNNEI, per germline. The CDR3 DNA reads as TGTGCCAGCAGACAGGGAGCCTACAATGAGCAGTTCTTC. Residues: CASRQGAYNEQFF.

V gene TRBV11-2 combines with J gene TRBJ2-1; TRBD1 matches at 8 bases. The CDR3 covers 16 residues. The junction had 7 bases not matched to a gene; V was cut back by 3 bases and J by 3 bases. Germline lookup yields CDR1 SGHAT and CDR2 FQNNGV. The CDR3 spells CASSFTAGTGYNEQFF. The CDR3 coding sequence is TGTGCCAGCAGCTTCACCGCCGGGACAGGCTACAATGAGCAGTTCTTC.

The rearrangement links TRBV2 to TRBJ2-2; tentatively, D is TRBD1 (5 bases). The germline V gene encodes CDR1 SNHLY and CDR2 FYNNEI. The CDR3 length is 15 residues. Trimming took off 3 bases at V and 5 bases at J, with 13 bases between the two ends. The chain's CDR3 is CASSDWQGGTGELFF. CDR3 sequence (DNA): TGTGCCAGCAGTGACTGGCAGGGTGGGACCGGGGAGCTGTTTTTT.

This chain connects TRBV19 to TRBJ1-5; no definite D call. CDR3 size: 14 residues. V was trimmed by 3 bases and J by 4 bases, leaving 10 bases between them. CDR1 LNHDA and CDR2 SQIVND come from the germline V gene (reference sequence). DNA for the CDR3: TGTGCCAGTAGTATGGACGGGGAGAATCAGCCCCAGCATTTT. It translates to CASSMDGENQPQHF.

This clonotype was seen a handful of times. The V and J genes are TRBV7-2 and TRBJ2-1, with a tentative D call TRBD2 (5 bases). CDR1 and CDR2 from the germline V gene are SGHTA and FQGNSA. This CDR3 contains 14 residues. Trimming removed 0 bases from V and 7 bases from J, with 10 bases in between. DNA of the CDR3: TGTGCCAGCAGCTTAGCGGGAGTGTCGAATGAGCAGTTCTTC. This codes for CASSLAGVSNEQFF. Looking up the rest from reference TRBV7-2 and TRBJ2-1 gives the full variable domain: GAGVSQSPSNKVTEKGKDVELRCDPISGHTALYWYRQSLGQGLEFLIYFQGNSAPDKSGLPSDRFSAERTGGSVSTLTIQRTQQEDSAVYLCASSLAGVSNEQFFGPGTRLTVL.

This clonotype was picked up a small number of times. The chain has TRBV3-1 and TRBJ1-1; D gene ambiguous. The CDR3 is made up of 14 amino acids. Germline values: CDR1 LGHDT, CDR2 YNNKEL (reference sequence). Trimming pared 1 base from V and 1 base from J, leaving 7 bases between. The CDR3 loop is CASSQASPNTEAFF. Here the CDR3 DNA reads TGTGCCAGCAGCCAAGCGAGCCCGAACACTGAAGCTTTCTTT.

This clonotype was recorded a few times. This sequence joins TRBV11-3 and TRBJ1-1, with D uncertain. The CDR3 contains 11 residues. Germline CDR1 reads SGHNT; CDR2 reads YENEEA. Trimming removed 1 base at V and 11 bases at J, with 8 bases between. The CDR3 DNA reads as TGTGCCAGCAGCTTAGGGGTTAATGCTTTCTTT. Its protein product is CASSLGVNAFF.

The chain combines TRBV30 with TRBJ1-2, with D uncertain. V was clipped by 2 bases and J by 5 bases, with 18 bases between them. Germline lookup yields CDR1 GTSNPN and CDR2 SVGIG (reference sequence). The CDR3 extends over 15 amino acids. Here the CDR3 reads CAWSSNTLGRYGYTF. CDR3 nucleotides: TGTGCCTGGAGTTCTAACACCCTAGGCCGTTATGGCTACACCTTC.